A selection of T cell receptor beta chains follows, all from one sample in a study of siplizumab effects on memory and regulatory T cells. Produced via immunoSEQ multiplex PCR; TCRdb's table is partial and in-frame only. Of around 95,000 clones in the sample, 94% were seen once. Sequences were obtained from non-Treg CD4+ T cells sorted from blood. All receptors come from a human donor in good health. CDR3s include the opening cysteine and the closing phenylalanine or tryptophan. A D gene is named only where the DNA matches it firmly. Size tells how often a clone was seen (once, few, many) or the class of an expanded clone, and some rows leave it out.

.	.	TRBV6-5	TRBJ2-7	CASSYSLESSYEQYF	TGTGCCAGCAGTTACTCGCTCGAGAGCTCCTACGAGCAGTACTTC
.	.	TRBV29-1	TRBJ2-7	CSAYSLRGGPLYEQYF	TGCAGCGCCTACTCCCTCAGGGGTGGACCTCTCTACGAGCAGTACTTC
.	.	TRBV6-5	TRBJ1-1	CASSYDRNTEAFF	TGTGCCAGCAGTTATGACAGGAACACTGAAGCTTTCTTT
TRBD2	once	TRBV30	TRBJ2-1	CAWSRTSDEQFF	TGTGCCTGGAGCCGGACTAGCGATGAGCAGTTCTTC
.	few	TRBV5-1	TRBJ1-1	CASSLGPGRGDTEAFF	TGCGCCAGCAGCTTGGGGCCGGGACGGGGGGACACTGAAGCTTTCTTT
TRBD1	.	TRBV9	TRBJ1-3	CASSVGQGVGNTIYF	TGTGCCAGCAGCGTGGGACAGGGGGTTGGAAACACCATATATTTT
TRBD2	.	TRBV18	TRBJ2-1	CASSSGLAGIYNEQFF	TGTGCCAGCTCATCTGGACTAGCGGGTATCTACAATGAGCAGTTCTTC
.	.	TRBV28	TRBJ1-2	CASSLTGNGYTF	TGTGCCAGCAGTTTAACAGGCAATGGCTACACCTTC
.	.	TRBV11-3	TRBJ2-1	CASSLNGNPYNEQFF	TGTGCCAGCAGCTTAAACGGGAATCCCTACAATGAGCAGTTCTTC
TRBD2	.	TRBV7-9	TRBJ2-1	CASSPTSGRLGNEQFF	TGTGCCAGCAGCCCGACTAGCGGGAGGTTGGGCAATGAGCAGTTCTTC
.	.	TRBV6-5	TRBJ2-1	CASKRASSHEQFF	TGTGCCAGCAAGAGGGCTAGCTCCCATGAGCAGTTCTTC
.	.	TRBV7-3	TRBJ1-2	CASGDSYGYTF	TGTGCCAGCGGAGACAGCTATGGCTACACCTTC
.	.	TRBV18	TRBJ2-1	CASSPRLARGAKNEQFF	TGTGCCAGCTCACCCAGGCTGGCCAGGGGGGCTAAGAATGAGCAGTTCTTC
.	.	TRBV28	TRBJ1-1	CATEDKSLNTEAFF	TGTGCCACCGAGGACAAATCCCTGAACACTGAAGCTTTCTTT
TRBD1	.	TRBV5-1	TRBJ2-7	CASSLVGQGVSYEQYF	TGCGCCAGCAGCTTGGTTGGACAGGGGGTGTCCTACGAGCAGTACTTC
.	.	TRBV23-1	TRBJ2-7	CASSFFWVGRRQTYEQYF	TGCGCCAGCAGCTTCTTTTGGGTCGGGAGACGACAGACCTACGAGCAGTACTTC
.	.	TRBV6-5	TRBJ2-7	CASSYDLRQVSHEQYF	TGTGCCAGCAGTTATGATCTGAGACAGGTTTCCCACGAGCAGTACTTC
.	once	TRBV5-4	TRBJ2-7	CASSLAGAPGEQYF	TGTGCCAGCAGCTTGGCCGGGGCGCCGGGGGAGCAGTACTTC
.	.	TRBV5-1	TRBJ1-4	CASRGQWATNEKLFF	TGCGCCAGCAGGGGGCAATGGGCAACTAATGAAAAACTGTTTTTT
.	.	TRBV12-5	TRBJ2-5	CASGLFTVNGGAQYF	TGTGCTAGTGGTTTGTTCACGGTTAATGGAGGGGCCCAGTACTTC
.	.	TRBV2	TRBJ1-1	CASSLDGPSTEAFF	TGTGCCAGCAGCCTCGACGGCCCGAGCACTGAAGCTTTCTTT
.	once	TRBV9	TRBJ2-4	CASSVAGQRNIQYF	TGTGCCAGCAGCGTAGCTGGACAGAGAAACATTCAGTACTTC
TRBD2	.	TRBV4-2	TRBJ2-3	CASSLTRTSGTVWDTQYF	TGTGCCAGCAGTCTTACGAGGACTAGCGGCACGGTGTGGGATACGCAGTATTTT
.	.	TRBV7-3	TRBJ2-3	CASSLLGRVNTDTQYF	TGTGCCAGCAGCTTATTGGGGCGGGTGAACACAGATACGCAGTATTTT
.	once	TRBV5-1	TRBJ2-1	CASSLALYRDSYNEQFF	TGCGCCAGCAGCTTGGCCCTCTACCGGGACTCCTACAATGAGCAGTTCTTC
.	once	TRBV7-2	TRBJ2-2	CASSFYSGELFF	TGTGCCAGCAGCTTTTATTCCGGGGAGCTGTTTTTT
TRBD1	.	TRBV19	TRBJ2-1	CASRKTGTDYNEQFF	TGTGCCAGTAGGAAGACAGGGACGGACTACAATGAGCAGTTCTTC
.	.	TRBV19	TRBJ2-7	CASSHPSGRGSYEQYF	TGTGCCAGTAGCCACCCCAGCGGTCGGGGGAGTTACGAGCAGTACTTC
.	.	TRBV12-2	TRBJ1-4	CASRLILLTQGARVDEKLFF	TGTGCAAGTCGCTTAATTCTTCTAACACAGGGGGCAAGGGTTGATGAAAAACTGTTTTTT